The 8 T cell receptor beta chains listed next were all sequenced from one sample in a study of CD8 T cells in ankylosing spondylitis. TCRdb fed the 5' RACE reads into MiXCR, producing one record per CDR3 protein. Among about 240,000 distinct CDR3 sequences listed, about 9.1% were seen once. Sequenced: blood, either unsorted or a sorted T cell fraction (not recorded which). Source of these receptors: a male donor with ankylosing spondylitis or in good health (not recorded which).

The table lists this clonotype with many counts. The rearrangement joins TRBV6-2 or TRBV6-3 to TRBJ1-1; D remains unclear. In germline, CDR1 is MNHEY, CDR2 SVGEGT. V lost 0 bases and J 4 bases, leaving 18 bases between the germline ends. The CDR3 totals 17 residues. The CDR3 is CASSYSRWRGRGTEAFF. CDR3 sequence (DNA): TGTGCCAGCAGTTACTCGAGGTGGCGGGGAAGAGGCACTGAAGCTTTCTTT.

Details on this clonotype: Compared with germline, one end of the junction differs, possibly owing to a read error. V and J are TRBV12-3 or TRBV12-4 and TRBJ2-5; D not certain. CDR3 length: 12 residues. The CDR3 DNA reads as TGTGCCAGCAGCCGCTGGCAAGGGACCCAGTACTTC. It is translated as CASSRWQGTQYF.

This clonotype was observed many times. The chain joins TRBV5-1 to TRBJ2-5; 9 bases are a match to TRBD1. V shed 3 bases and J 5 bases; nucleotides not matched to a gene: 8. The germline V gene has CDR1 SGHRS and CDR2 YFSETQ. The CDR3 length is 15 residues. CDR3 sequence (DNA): TGCGCCAGCAGCTCAGGGACAGGGATCAGGGAGACCCAGTACTTC. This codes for CASSSGTGIRETQYF.

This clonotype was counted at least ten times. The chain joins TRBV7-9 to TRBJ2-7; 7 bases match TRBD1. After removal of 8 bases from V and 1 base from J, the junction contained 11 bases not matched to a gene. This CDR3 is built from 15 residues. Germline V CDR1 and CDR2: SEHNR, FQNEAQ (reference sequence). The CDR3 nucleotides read TGTGCCAGCGGAGCGACAGGGCTTAATTCCTACGAGCAGTACTTC. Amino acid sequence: CASGATGLNSYEQYF.

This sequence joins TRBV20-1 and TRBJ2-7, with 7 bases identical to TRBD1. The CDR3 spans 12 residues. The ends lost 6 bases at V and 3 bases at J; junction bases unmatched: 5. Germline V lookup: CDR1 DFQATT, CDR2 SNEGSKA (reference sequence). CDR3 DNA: TGCAGTGCGCTACAGGGGCTCTACGAGCAGTACTTC. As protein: CSALQGLYEQYF.

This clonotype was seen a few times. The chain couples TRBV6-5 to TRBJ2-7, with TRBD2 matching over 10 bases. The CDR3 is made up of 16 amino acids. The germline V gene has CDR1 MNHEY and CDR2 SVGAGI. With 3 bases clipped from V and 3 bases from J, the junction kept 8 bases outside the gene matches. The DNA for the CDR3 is TGTGCCAGCAGTTATGGGCTTAGCGGGGGGAGCTACGAGCAGTACTTC. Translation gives CASSYGLSGGSYEQYF.

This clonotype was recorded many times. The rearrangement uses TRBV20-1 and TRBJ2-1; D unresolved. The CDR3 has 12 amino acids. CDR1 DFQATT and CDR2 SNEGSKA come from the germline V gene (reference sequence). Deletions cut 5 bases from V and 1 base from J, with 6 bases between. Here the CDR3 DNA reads TGCAGTGCTCGACCTTCCTACAATGAGCAGTTCTTC. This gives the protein CSARPSYNEQFF.

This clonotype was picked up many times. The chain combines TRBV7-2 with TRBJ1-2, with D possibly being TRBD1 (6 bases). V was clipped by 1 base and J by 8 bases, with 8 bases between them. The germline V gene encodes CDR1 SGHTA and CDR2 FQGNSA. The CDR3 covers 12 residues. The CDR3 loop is CASSLVGGGYTF. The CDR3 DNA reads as TGTGCCAGCAGCTTAGTAGGGGGAGGCTACACCTTC.